The 21 T cell receptor beta chains reported below all come from one sample, sequenced in a study of T-cell reconstitution after alpha-beta-depleted transplantation in children (dated by TCRdb to 2016 to 2017). The receptor library was made with PCR. TCRdb lists the instrument as Illumina HiSeq 2500. To normalize quantification of the TCRbeta repertoire, the TCR libraries were built with molecular barcoding that relied on unique molecular identifiers. TCRdb's own reprocessing of the public reads used fastp at Q25 and MiXCR and kept productive beta chains. Each CDR3 protein appears once, grouped with its most common genes and DNA. In all, the sample holds over 150,000 distinct CDR3 sequences, and roughly 10% of those were seen once. The ten top clones hold about 12% of the sample. The sample's treatment or condition label is to be understood as: allogeneic hematopoietic cell transplantation with graft depleted of TCRalphabeta T cells and CD19 B cells.

The sample was PBMCs, taken before TCRalphabeta/CD19-depleted stem cell transplant. The receptors originated from a boy aged 2-9 years with acute myeloid leukemia, due to receive a stem cell transplant.

This clonotype was detected ten times or more. The rearrangement joins TRBV6-2 or TRBV6-3 to TRBJ2-2, with TRBD1 identical over 10 bases. The CDR3 is made up of 15 amino acids. Germline trimming cut 5 bases from V and 4 bases from J; bases unmatched to any gene: 4. CDR1 is MNHEY and CDR2 is SVGEGT in the germline V gene. CDR3 loop: CASSLDRGRTGELFF. The DNA for the CDR3 is TGTGCCAGCAGTCTCGACAGGGGGCGCACCGGGGAGCTGTTTTTT.

This clonotype occurred many times. The chain recombines TRBV7-9 with TRBJ2-1; possibly TRBD1 for D (6 bases). CDR1 and CDR2 (germline): SEHNR, FQNEAQ (reference sequence). With 5 bases removed from V and 7 bases from J, the gap between germline ends came to 12 bases. The CDR3 sequence is 13 residues long. The CDR3 DNA sequence: TGTGCCAGCAGCCCTATGGACAGTAATGAGCAGTTCTTC. Protein: CASSPMDSNEQFF.

This clonotype was detected many times. The V gene is TRBV20-1, the J gene TRBJ2-5; 7 nucleotides align to TRBD2. From germline, CDR1 is DFQATT and CDR2 SNEGSKA (reference sequence). CDR3 length: 11 amino acids. Trimming took 3 bases from V and 9 from J; bases not matched to a gene: 4. CDR3 nucleotide sequence: TGCAGTGCTAGTTCGGGGAGGGCCCAGTACTTC. It is translated as CSASSGRAQYF.

This clonotype was seen at least ten times. The chain couples TRBV18 to TRBJ1-1; D gene unclear. Germline V CDR1 and CDR2: KGHSH, LQKENI. The germline V and J ends were trimmed by 2 bases and 11 bases, with 24 bases remaining between them. The CDR3 spans 16 residues. This chain's CDR3 is CASSPDASGVKSSAFF. In DNA, the CDR3 is TGTGCCAGCTCACCAGATGCCTCCGGGGTCAAAAGCTCGGCTTTCTTT. Complete variable domain (other parts from reference TRBV18 and TRBJ1-1): NAGVMQNPRHLVRRRGQEARLRCSPMKGHSHVYWYRQLPEEGLKFMVYLQKENIIDESGMPKERFSAEFPKEGPSILRIQQVVRGDSAAYFCASSPDASGVKSSAFFGQGTRLTVV.

Many counts were recorded for this clonotype. The CDR3 spells CSVAPTGGDEKLFF. CDR3 nucleotide sequence: TGCAGCGTTGCCCCGACAGGGGGCGATGAAAAACTGTTTTTT. The rearrangement uses TRBV29-1 and TRBJ1-4; 10 nucleotides agree with TRBD1. Per germline, CDR1 SQVTM and CDR2 ANQGSEA. This CDR3 is built from 14 residues. V trimming: 4 bases; J trimming: 6 bases; junction bases outside the gene matches: 5. Complete variable domain (other parts from reference TRBV29-1 and TRBJ1-4): SAVISQKPSRDICQRGTSLTIQCQVDSQVTMMFWYRQQPGQSLTLIATANQGSEATYESGFVIDKFPISRPNLTFSTLTVSNMSPEDSSIYLCSVAPTGGDEKLFFGSGTQLSVL.

About this clonotype itself: One end of the junction varies from germline; a read error may be responsible. The chain recombines TRBV12-3 or TRBV12-4 with TRBJ2-7; possibly TRBD1 for D (5 bases). This CDR3 is 14 amino acids long. CDR3 nucleotides: TGTGCCAGCAGCCCTGACAGTCCTCCCTACAAGCAATACTTC. The encoded protein is CASSPDSPPYKQYF.

Ten or more counts support this clonotype. V is TRBV20-1 and J is TRBJ2-3, with TRBD2 matching over 12 bases. J was trimmed by 7 bases and V by 4 bases; bases with no gene match: 9. CDR1 is DFQATT, CDR2 SNEGSKA, per germline (reference sequence). The CDR3 loop spans 15 amino acids. The CDR3 nucleotides read TGCAGTGCTATACGGCTAGCGGGGGGGCAAAATACGCAGTATTTT. Translated: CSAIRLAGGQNTQYF.

Many counts were recorded for this clonotype. The chain joins TRBV7-3 to TRBJ2-7; D remains ambiguous. Germline CDR1 is SGHTA and CDR2 is FQGTGA. Trimming pared 3 bases from V and 0 bases from J, leaving 18 bases between. This CDR3 spans 17 amino acids. The CDR3 sequence is CASSLQPKSLGSYEQYF. The CDR3 DNA follows: TGTGCCAGCAGCTTGCAACCTAAGTCTTTGGGCTCCTACGAGCAGTACTTC. Full variable domain (rest looked up from reference TRBV7-3 and TRBJ2-7): GAGVSQTPSNKVTEKGKYVELRCDPISGHTALYWYRQSLGQGPEFLIYFQGTGAADDSGLPNDRFFAVRPEGSVSTLKIQRTERGDSAVYLCASSLQPKSLGSYEQYFGPGTRLTVT.

In this sample, this clonotype turned up many times. This chain uses TRBV7-8 with TRBJ2-1; 14 bases match TRBD2. The CDR3 spans 16 residues. CDR1 is SGHVS and CDR2 is FQNEAQ in the germline V gene. V shed 3 bases, J shed 6 bases, and the junction held 4 bases outside the gene matches. The DNA of the CDR3 is TGTGCCAGCAGCTTGGGACTAGCGGGAGAGGGCAATGAGCAGTTCTTC. The encoded protein is CASSLGLAGEGNEQFF. Variable domain in full (rest from reference TRBV7-8 and TRBJ2-1): GAGVSQSPRYKVAKRGQDVALRCDPISGHVSLFWYQQALGQGPEFLTYFQNEAQLDKSGLPSDRFFAERPEGSVSTLKIQRTQQEDSAVYLCASSLGLAGEGNEQFFGPGTRLTVL.

This clonotype was seen ten or more times. The V and J genes are TRBV3-1 and TRBJ1-1, with 7 bases fitting TRBD1. The V segment lost 3 bases and the J segment 5 bases; nucleotides outside the gene matches: 6. Germline V gene data show CDR1 as LGHDT and CDR2 as YNNKEL (reference sequence). This CDR3 contains 14 residues. The CDR3, as DNA: TGTGCCAGCAGCCATGAGACAGGGCGGACTGAAGCTTTCTTT. Protein product: CASSHETGRTEAFF. Based on the CDR3 plus reference TRBV3-1 and TRBJ1-1, the full variable domain is DTAVSQTPKYLVTQMGNDKSIKCEQNLGHDTMYWYKQDSKKFLKIMFSYNNKELIINETVPNRFSPKSPDKAHLNLHINSLELGDSAVYFCASSHETGRTEAFFGQGTRLTVV.

The sample holds many counts of this clonotype. This chain joins TRBV2 and TRBJ1-4; 7 nucleotides align to TRBD1. CDR1 and CDR2 (germline): SNHLY, FYNNEI. Trimming cost V 4 bases and J 8 bases; bases outside gene matches: 16. The CDR3 runs to 17 residues. The CDR3 nucleotides are TGTGCCAGCAGTGGAGAGGGGGCGGTTCCAAGTTGGGAAAAACTGTTTTTT. Its protein product is CASSGEGAVPSWEKLFF.

This clonotype has at least ten counts. DNA for the CDR3: TGTGCCAGCAGTTTGGGGACAGGGAACACTGAAGCTTTCTTT. It yields the protein CASSLGTGNTEAFF. V and J are TRBV12-3 or TRBV12-4 and TRBJ1-1; 8 positions agree with TRBD1. V lost 3 bases, J lost 1 base, and 1 base stayed unmatched. The CDR3 consists of 14 residues.

This clonotype has at least ten counts. The chain combines TRBV11-2 with TRBJ2-3; TRBD2 is a possible D gene (6 bases). Trimming left V 1 base short and J 3 bases short, with 14 bases between. This CDR3 region has 16 residues. Germline V gives CDR1 SGHAT, CDR2 FQNNGV. The CDR3 loop reads CASSLAEVAETDTQYF. CDR3 bases: TGTGCCAGCAGCTTAGCGGAGGTAGCGGAGACAGATACGCAGTATTTT.

This clonotype was found many times. The V gene is TRBV12-3 or TRBV12-4, the J gene TRBJ1-2; D is unresolved. V was trimmed by 5 bases and J by 4 bases, leaving 11 bases between them. The CDR3 covers 13 residues. CDR3 nucleotides: TGTGCCAGCAGTCCCCCTGGGAGCTATGGCTACACCTTC. This encodes CASSPPGSYGYTF.

This clonotype was found many times. The chain uses TRBV7-2 and TRBJ2-4; no firm D call. This CDR3 has 17 residues. V dropped 2 bases and J dropped 0 bases, with 14 bases sitting between them. The germline gives CDR1 SGHTA, CDR2 FQGNSA. The DNA for the CDR3 is TGTGCCAGCAGCTTAAGGTTGAGGCTACTAGCCAAAAACATTCAGTACTTC. This translates into CASSLRLRLLAKNIQYF. Full variable domain (missing parts from reference TRBV7-2 and TRBJ2-4): GAGVSQSPSNKVTEKGKDVELRCDPISGHTALYWYRQSLGQGLEFLIYFQGNSAPDKSGLPSDRFSAERTGGSVSTLTIQRTQQEDSAVYLCASSLRLRLLAKNIQYFGAGTRLSVL.

This clonotype was seen many times. This chain links TRBV27 with TRBJ2-3, with 11 bases identical to TRBD2. Germline V gives CDR1 MNHEY, CDR2 SMNVEV (reference sequence). CDR3 size: 17 residues. Trimming cost V 5 bases and J 6 bases; bases outside gene matches: 13. CDR3 protein: CASSPISGRAPRDTQYF. CDR3 DNA: TGTGCCAGCAGTCCGATTAGCGGGAGGGCCCCCCGCGATACGCAGTATTTT.

In this sample, this clonotype turned up a few times. The chain has TRBV7-2 and TRBJ1-5; D unclear. Germline-derived CDR1 and CDR2 are SGHTA and FQGNSA. The CDR3 length is 18 residues. Deletions cut 0 bases from V and 6 bases from J, with 21 bases between. Here the CDR3 DNA reads TGTGCCAGCAGCTTAGCTACCTATTATGGTCAATCTTCTCAGCCCCAGCATTTT. Protein sequence: CASSLATYYGQSSQPQHF.

This clonotype was recorded at least ten times. The chain combines TRBV6-5 with TRBJ2-1; D possibly corresponds to TRBD1 (6 bases). Trimming removed 3 bases from V and 5 bases from J, with 8 bases in between. This CDR3 region has 13 residues. The germline gives CDR1 MNHEY, CDR2 SVGAGI. CDR3 DNA: TGTGCCAGCAGTTATGGGACACACAATGAGCAGTTCTTC. The encoded protein is CASSYGTHNEQFF.

The sample holds many counts of this clonotype. The chain carries TRBV4-2 and TRBJ2-3, with 7 bases identical to TRBD1. This CDR3 comprises 14 residues. J was trimmed by 1 base and V by 4 bases; bases with no gene match: 2. Germline CDR1 and CDR2: LGHNA and YNFKEQ. CDR3 coding DNA: TGTGCCAGCAGCCCGGGACAGCGCACAGATACGCAGTATTTT. Amino acid sequence: CASSPGQRTDTQYF.

The chain combines TRBV30 with TRBJ2-1; D is uncertain. The CDR3 has 14 amino acids. The germline gives CDR1 GTSNPN, CDR2 SVGIG (reference sequence). Between the trimmed V and J ends, which lost 1 base and 6 bases, there was a span of 13 bases. CDR3 sequence: CAWSGLLMGNEQFF. The CDR3 nucleotides are TGTGCCTGGAGTGGACTCCTCATGGGCAATGAGCAGTTCTTC.

Ten or more counts support this clonotype. The V call is TRBV29-1, the J call TRBJ1-2; D possibly corresponds to TRBD1 (5 bases). V was trimmed by 5 bases and J by 8 bases, leaving 18 bases between them. The length of the CDR3 is 13 residues. Germline V lookup: CDR1 SQVTM, CDR2 ANQGSEA. CDR3 sequence: CSVPRAGIGGYTF. The DNA of the CDR3 is TGCAGCGTTCCACGGGCAGGGATCGGGGGCTACACCTTC.